The 5 T cell receptor beta chains in this list originate from one sample, sequenced in a study of cytomegalovirus exposure and HLA in healthy donors. Use of 60 Vbeta and 13 Jbeta primers characterized the PCR. The protocol was immunoSEQ multiplex PCR, while the TCRdb copy is restricted to in-frame clones and leaves out a portion. The sample has about 120,000 clones; less than 75% are singletons. The sample taken for sequencing was PBMCs. These receptor sequences come from a middle-aged woman in good health and CMV-seronegative.

This chain connects TRBV30 to TRBJ1-1, with D unclear. V lost 1 base and J lost 11, with 14 bases in between. The V gene's germline CDR1 is GTSNPN and CDR2 SVGIG (reference sequence). The CDR3 loop spans 12 amino acids. The DNA for the CDR3 is TGTGCCTGGAGTGACCCCCCAACCGGGGCTTTCTTT. Its translation is CAWSDPPTGAFF.

The V call is TRBV10-3, the J call TRBJ1-5; 7 positions match TRBD1. Germline lookup yields CDR1 ENHRY and CDR2 SYGVKD. The J segment lost 3 bases and the V segment lost 10 bases, leaving 9 bases of the junction unmatched. The CDR3 has 14 residues. The CDR3 sequence: CATQHRGINQPQHF. The CDR3 coding sequence is TGTGCCACACAACACAGGGGTATCAATCAGCCCCAGCATTTT.

The V and J genes are TRBV30 and TRBJ1-4, with TRBD1 matching 8 bases. J was trimmed by 0 bases and V by 5 bases; bases with no gene match: 8. Germline CDR1 and CDR2: GTSNPN and SVGIG (reference sequence). The CDR3 extends over 16 amino acids. CDR3 residues: CAWGRDRRSTNEKLFF. In nucleotides, the CDR3 is TGTGCCTGGGGCCGGGACAGGCGTTCAACTAATGAAAAACTGTTTTTT.

This clone was observed a handful of times. The genes are TRBV15 and TRBJ1-6; weak D call: TRBD1 (5 bases). V was pared by 0 bases and J by 8 bases, with 11 bases between. Looked up from germline, CDR1 is LNHNV and CDR2 is YYDKDF (reference sequence). The CDR3 has 15 amino acids. This CDR3 is CATSREIQGDSPLHF. The CDR3 region has the DNA TGTGCCACCAGCAGAGAGATACAAGGGGATTCACCCCTCCACTTT.

The gene calls are TRBV7-8 and TRBJ2-2, with D possibly matching TRBD2 (6 bases). This CDR3 spans 14 amino acids. The germline V gene encodes CDR1 SGHVS and CDR2 FQNEAQ. V was cut by 0 bases and J by 4 bases, with 6 bases left in between. The CDR3 DNA reads as TGTGCCAGCAGCTTAGCGCGGGGCACCGGGGAGCTGTTTTTT. Translated, it gives CASSLARGTGELFF.